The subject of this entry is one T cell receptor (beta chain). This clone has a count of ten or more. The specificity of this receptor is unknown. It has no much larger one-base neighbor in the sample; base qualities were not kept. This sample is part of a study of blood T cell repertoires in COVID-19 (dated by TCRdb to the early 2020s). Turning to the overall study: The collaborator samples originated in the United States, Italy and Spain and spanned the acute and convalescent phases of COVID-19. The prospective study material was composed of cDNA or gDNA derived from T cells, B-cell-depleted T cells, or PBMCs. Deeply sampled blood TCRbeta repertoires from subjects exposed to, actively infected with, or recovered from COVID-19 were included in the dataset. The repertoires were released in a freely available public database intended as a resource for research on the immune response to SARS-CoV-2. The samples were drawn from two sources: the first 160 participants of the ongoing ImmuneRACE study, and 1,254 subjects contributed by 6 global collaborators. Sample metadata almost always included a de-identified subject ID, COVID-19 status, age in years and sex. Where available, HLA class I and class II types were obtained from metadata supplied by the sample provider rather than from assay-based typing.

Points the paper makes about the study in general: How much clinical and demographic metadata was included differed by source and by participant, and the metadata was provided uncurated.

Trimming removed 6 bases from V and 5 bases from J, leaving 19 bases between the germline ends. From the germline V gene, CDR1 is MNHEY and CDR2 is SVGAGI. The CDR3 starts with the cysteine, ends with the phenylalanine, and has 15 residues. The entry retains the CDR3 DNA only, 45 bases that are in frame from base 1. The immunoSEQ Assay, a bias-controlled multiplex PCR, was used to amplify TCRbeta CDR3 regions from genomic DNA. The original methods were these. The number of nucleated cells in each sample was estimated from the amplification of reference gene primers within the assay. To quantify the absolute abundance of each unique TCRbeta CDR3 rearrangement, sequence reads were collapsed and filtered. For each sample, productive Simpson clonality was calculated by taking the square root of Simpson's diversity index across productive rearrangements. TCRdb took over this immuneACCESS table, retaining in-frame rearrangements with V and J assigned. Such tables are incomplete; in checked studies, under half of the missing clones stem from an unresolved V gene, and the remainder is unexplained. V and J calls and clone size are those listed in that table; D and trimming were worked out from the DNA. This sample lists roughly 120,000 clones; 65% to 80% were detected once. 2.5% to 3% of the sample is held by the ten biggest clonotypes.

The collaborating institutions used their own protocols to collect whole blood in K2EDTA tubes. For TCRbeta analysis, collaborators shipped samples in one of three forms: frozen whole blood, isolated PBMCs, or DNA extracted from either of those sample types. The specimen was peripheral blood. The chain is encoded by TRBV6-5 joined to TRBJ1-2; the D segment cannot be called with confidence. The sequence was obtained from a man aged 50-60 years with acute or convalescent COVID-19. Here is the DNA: TGTGCCAGCAGCGAGGGCCAATTATACGCGTATGGCTACACCTTC. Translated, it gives CASSEGQLYAYGYTF.